The 10 T cell receptor beta chains below come from one sample, sequenced in a study of T cells in Graves' hyperthyroidism and ophthalmopathy (dated by TCRdb to between 2019 and 2020). Libraries were constructed by multiplex PCR. TCRdb records Illumina HiSeq 2000 as the sequencer. The TCR beta CDR3 regions were amplified from the RNA transcripts. The TCR CDR3 was subjected to a first round of RT-PCR using the HTBI primer set and the Qiagen OneStep RT-PCR kit. TCRdb cleaned the public reads at Q25 with fastp, built clones with MiXCR and kept in-frame beta chains. For every CDR3 protein sequence, its rows merge into one entry that carries the most common genes and DNA. This sample lists 130,000 to 150,000 distinct CDR3 sequences; more than 20% were detected once. The ten largest clones capture roughly 73% of the sample. Input material: blood. These TCRs come from a woman between 50 and 59 years old with Graves' hyperthyroidism that later progressed to Graves' ophthalmopathy.

This clonotype has only one observation. The chain employs TRBV9 and TRBJ2-5, with 7 bases identical to TRBD1. This CDR3 spans 14 amino acids. V trimming: 3 bases; J trimming: 6 bases; junction bases outside the gene matches: 8. Germline CDR1 SGDLS, CDR2 YYNGEE. CDR3 protein: CASSADRVRQTQYF. The CDR3 DNA sequence: TGTGCCAGCAGCGCCGACAGGGTCAGGCAGACCCAGTACTTC. Combining the CDR3 with reference TRBV9 and TRBJ2-5 gives the whole variable domain DSGVTQTPKHLITATGQRVTLRCSPRSGDLSVYWYQQSLDQGLQFLIQYYNGEERAKGNILERFSAQQFPDLHSELNLSSLELGDSALYFCASSADRVRQTQYFGPGTRLLVL.

V gene TRBV6-1 combines with J gene TRBJ2-1, with a possible D match to TRBD2 (6 bases). There are 18 residues in the CDR3. Trimming shortened V by 3 bases and J by 2 bases, and 20 bases separated the two germline ends. Germline CDR1 reads MNHNS; CDR2 reads SASEGT. The CDR3 spells CASSDPPRTSPTYNEQFF. Here the CDR3 DNA reads TGTGCCAGCAGTGACCCACCGAGAACTAGCCCAACCTACAATGAGCAGTTCTTC.

This clonotype was detected a few times. The genes are TRBV20-1 and TRBJ2-1, with 13 bases that match TRBD2. Germline trimming cut 6 bases from V and 2 bases from J; bases unmatched to any gene: 4. CDR1 and CDR2 (germline): DFQATT, SNEGSKA (reference sequence). This CDR3 has 15 amino acids. CDR3 DNA sequence: TGCAGTGCCTTCGGACTAGCGGGAGCCTACAATGAGCAGTTCTTC. As protein: CSAFGLAGAYNEQFF.

V usage is TRBV27 and J usage is TRBJ1-2; D not certain. The germline V and J ends were trimmed by 0 bases and 6 bases, with 11 bases remaining between them. The CDR3 sequence is 14 residues long. Germline V gene lookup returns CDR1 MNHEY and CDR2 SMNVEV (reference sequence). The CDR3 protein is CASSLSRPFDGYTF. The CDR3 coding sequence is TGTGCCAGCAGTTTATCCCGACCGTTCGATGGCTACACCTTC.

The sample holds many counts of this clonotype. This sequence joins TRBV7-9 and TRBJ2-2; 9 nucleotides agree with TRBD1. The V and J ends lost 7 bases and 1 base, in that order; junction bases with no gene match: 4. The germline V gene has CDR1 SEHNR and CDR2 FQNEAQ (reference sequence). CDR3 length: 15 residues. The CDR3 DNA is TGTGCCAGCATCGGACAGGGGCGGAACACCGGGGAGCTGTTTTTT. Amino acid sequence: CASIGQGRNTGELFF.

This clonotype was counted at least ten times. The CDR3 DNA reads TGTGCCAGCAGTGAGACGCAGGTACTCTATGAGCAGTTCTTC. Translated, it gives CASSETQVLYEQFF. The chain couples TRBV2 to TRBJ2-1, with D hard to call. Per the germline V gene, CDR1 is SNHLY and CDR2 is FYNNEI. The CDR3 is 14 amino acids. Trimming removed 3 bases at V and 8 bases at J, with 14 bases between.

This clonotype came up a few times. This sequence joins TRBV4-1 and TRBJ2-3; 13 nucleotides match TRBD2. V lost 4 bases to trimming and J lost 5 bases; unmatched junction nucleotides: 6. Germline values: CDR1 MGHRA, CDR2 YSYEKL. The length of the CDR3 is 16 residues. The CDR3 reads CASSRVLAGGGDTQYF. As DNA, the CDR3 is TGCGCCAGCAGCCGAGTACTAGCGGGAGGGGGAGATACGCAGTATTTT.

The chain recombines TRBV3-1 with TRBJ2-1; TRBD2 matches 8 bases. The CDR3 runs 12 residues. Germline V gives CDR1 LGHDT, CDR2 YNNKEL (reference sequence). The J segment lost 10 bases and the V segment lost 3 bases, leaving 2 bases of the junction unmatched. The CDR3 bases are TGTGCCAGCAGCCAGGTAGCGGGAGAGCAGTTCTTC. Its protein product is CASSQVAGEQFF.

This clonotype was observed at least ten times. This chain links TRBV29-1 with TRBJ1-1; D possibly corresponds to TRBD1 (6 bases). Germline V gene sequence: CDR1 SQVTM, CDR2 ANQGSEA. The ends were cut back, 4 bases at V and 6 bases at J, with 9 bases in the middle. CDR3 length equals 11 residues. The CDR3 sequence is CSVARTAEAFF. For the CDR3, the DNA is TGCAGCGTTGCTAGGACAGCTGAAGCTTTCTTT.

This clonotype was detected many times. The rearrangement uses TRBV18 and TRBJ2-3; maybe TRBD2 (5 bases). This CDR3 has 15 residues. V was trimmed by 6 bases and J by 2 bases, leaving 15 bases between them. CDR1 is KGHSH, CDR2 LQKENI, per germline. The CDR3 DNA follows: TGTGCCAGCTCCCGAGAGCGGCAGTTCACAGATACGCAGTATTTT. Translation gives CASSRERQFTDTQYF.